The 7 T cell receptor beta chains reported below all come from one sample, sequenced in a study of spatial heterogeneity in lung cancer. Time point given: sample taken at primary tumor resection. Whole RNA, which was extracted from tumor, nontumor lung tissue or frozen PBMC, was sequenced without any cell sorting. TCRdb analysed the 5' RACE reads with MiXCR anew, one entry per CDR3 protein. The sample records some 13,000 distinct CDR3 sequences, roughly 13% being singletons. This sample comprised PBMCs, obtained at surgery. The receptors derive from a female donor with early-stage non-small cell lung cancer.

This clonotype appeared a few times. The V and J genes are TRBV28 and TRBJ1-2; 9 bases match TRBD1. Germline V CDR1 and CDR2: MDHEN, SYDVKM. The CDR3 extends over 15 amino acids. Trimming at V came to 6 bases and at J to 5 bases, leaving 10 bases not matched to a gene. The CDR3 coding sequence is TGTGCCAGCAGCTCCTTTACAGGGGGCGAGTATGGCTACACCTTC. As protein: CASSSFTGGEYGYTF.

J is TRBJ2-3 and V is TRBV7-9; tentatively, D is TRBD1 (6 bases). Germline V gives CDR1 SEHNR, CDR2 FQNEAQ (reference sequence). The CDR3 spans 14 residues. V gave up 2 bases and J gave up 3 bases, with 9 bases separating them. The CDR3 loop is CASSLQGITDTQYF. In DNA, the CDR3 is TGTGCCAGCAGCTTACAGGGGATAACAGATACGCAGTATTTT.

This clonotype is deemed medium-sized. CDR3 protein: CASSPDRGTYEQYF. CDR3 bases: TGTGCCAGCAGCCCGGACAGGGGCACCTACGAGCAGTACTTC. V usage is TRBV5-6 and J usage is TRBJ2-7; TRBD1 matches at 9 bases. This CDR3 spans 14 amino acids. The trim removed 4 bases at V and 2 bases at J, leaving 4 bases unmatched. Per the germline V gene, CDR1 is SGHDT and CDR2 is YYEEEE.

Judged by abundance, this clonotype is medium-sized. The chain joins TRBV6-5 to TRBJ2-1; no clear D gene. The germline V and J ends were trimmed by 3 bases and 10 bases, with 19 bases remaining between them. From germline, CDR1 is MNHEY and CDR2 SVGAGI. This CDR3 region has 15 residues. The DNA of the CDR3 is TGTGCCAGCAGTTATTACAGAGCCGGAAAGAGGGAGCAGTTCTTC. Amino acids: CASSYYRAGKREQFF.

This chain links TRBV29-1 with TRBJ1-2; TRBD1 matches at 8 bases. The CDR3 spans 13 residues. Looked up from germline, CDR1 is SQVTM and CDR2 is ANQGSEA. With V trimmed by 5 bases and J by 3 bases, 5 bases remained unmatched. DNA of the CDR3: TGCAGCGTTAGTTTGGACAGGGACTATGGCTACACCTTC. Protein product: CSVSLDRDYGYTF. The full variable domain, in which reference TRBV29-1 and TRBJ1-2 provide the parts outside the CDR3, is SAVISQKPSRDICQRGTSLTIQCQVDSQVTMMFWYRQQPGQSLTLIATANQGSEATYESGFVIDKFPISRPNLTFSTLTVSNMSPEDSSIYLCSVSLDRDYGYTFGSGTRLTVV.

In its sample, this clonotype was seen many times. The V and J genes are TRBV25-1 and TRBJ2-2; the D gene could be TRBD1 or TRBD2 (6 bases each). The CDR3 runs 16 residues. Deletions cut 4 bases from V and 0 bases from J, with 12 bases between. Germline lookup yields CDR1 MGHDK and CDR2 SYGVNS. The CDR3 loop is CASSGAGGSNTGELFF. The DNA for the CDR3 is TGTGCCAGCAGTGGGGCCGGGGGCTCGAACACCGGGGAGCTGTTTTTT. Using reference TRBV25-1 and TRBJ2-2 for the parts outside the CDR3, the full variable domain is EADIYQTPRYLVIGTGKKITLECSQTMGHDKMYWYQQDPGMELHLIHYSYGVNSTEKGDLSSESTVSRIRTEHFPLTLESARPSHTSQYLCASSGAGGSNTGELFFGEGSRLTVL.

The table lists this clonotype with many counts. This sequence joins TRBV7-2 and TRBJ2-6, with TRBD2 identical over 8 bases. This CDR3 comprises 19 residues. Germline values: CDR1 SGHTA, CDR2 FQGNSA. V shed 8 bases, J shed 2 bases, and the junction held 17 bases outside the gene matches. The CDR3 loop reads CASPSRGGRTGTGANVLTF. As DNA, the CDR3 is TGTGCCAGCCCTTCCCGGGGGGGAAGGACTGGGACTGGGGCCAACGTCCTGACTTTC.